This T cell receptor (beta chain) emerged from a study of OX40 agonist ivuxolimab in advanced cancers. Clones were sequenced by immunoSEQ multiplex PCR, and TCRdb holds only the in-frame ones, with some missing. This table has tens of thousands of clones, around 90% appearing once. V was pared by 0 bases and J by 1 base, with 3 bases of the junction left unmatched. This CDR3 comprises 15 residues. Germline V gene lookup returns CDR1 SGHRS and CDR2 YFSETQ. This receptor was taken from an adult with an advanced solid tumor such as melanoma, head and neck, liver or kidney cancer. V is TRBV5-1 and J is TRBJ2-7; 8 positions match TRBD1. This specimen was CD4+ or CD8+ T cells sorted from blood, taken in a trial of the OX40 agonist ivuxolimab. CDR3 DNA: TGCGCCAGCAGCTTGGATGGGACAGGATCCTACGAGCAGTACTTC. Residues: CASSLDGTGSYEQYF.